Listed below are T cell receptor beta chains from one sample, sequenced in a study of blood T cell repertoires in COVID-19. Here immunoSEQ multiplex PCR was the method, and the copy in TCRdb shows in-frame clones only, minus some. The sample holds 250,000 to 350,000 clones; roughly 82% are singletons and the top ten take 1.6%. The sequenced sample was peripheral blood. The receptors come from a woman between 50 and 59 years old with acute or convalescent COVID-19. Both conserved end residues are part of each CDR3. The order of the fields is CDR3 DNA, CDR3 protein, D gene, CDR3 length, clone size, V gene, J gene. The D gene is left open where the match is weak. The size field is filled for only some rows; it gives once, few, many or a size class.

CDR3nt: TGTGCCAGCACTCCGACAGGGCGAAGCTCTGGGGCCAACGTCCTGACTTTC; CDR3aa: CASTPTGRSSGANVLTF; d_gene: TRBD1; len: 17; abundance: NA; v_gene: TRBV6-4; j_gene: TRBJ2-6
CDR3nt: TGCAGCGTTGGATTCAGGGGGGACACTGAAGCTTTCTTT; CDR3aa: CSVGFRGDTEAFF; d_gene: TRBD1; len: 13; abundance: NA; v_gene: TRBV29-1; j_gene: TRBJ1-1
CDR3nt: TGTGCCAGCAGTGAAGTCAGCGGGAGAGCCTACGAGCAGTACTTC; CDR3aa: CASSEVSGRAYEQYF; d_gene: TRBD2; len: 15; abundance: NA; v_gene: TRBV2; j_gene: TRBJ2-7
CDR3nt: TGCAGTGCTCCGTACAATGAGCAGTTCTTC; CDR3aa: CSAPYNEQFF; d_gene: NA; len: 10; abundance: NA; v_gene: TRBV20-1; j_gene: TRBJ2-1
CDR3nt: TGTGCCAGCAGTTTACGCCAGGCGACTGGAAACACCATATATTTT; CDR3aa: CASSLRQATGNTIYF; d_gene: NA; len: 15; abundance: NA; v_gene: TRBV27; j_gene: TRBJ1-3
CDR3nt: TGTGCCAGCAGTTACTCAGAACATCGGGGAGAGACCCAGTACTTC; CDR3aa: CASSYSEHRGETQYF; d_gene: NA; len: 15; abundance: NA; v_gene: TRBV6-5; j_gene: TRBJ2-5
CDR3nt: TGTGCCTGGAGGGACGGAGGGATAACATATTTT; CDR3aa: CAWRDGGITYF; d_gene: NA; len: 11; abundance: NA; v_gene: TRBV30; j_gene: TRBJ1-3
CDR3nt: TGTGCCTGGAGTCCCGGGACTAGCGGAATCCGCTCCTACAATGAGCAGTTCTTC; CDR3aa: CAWSPGTSGIRSYNEQFF; d_gene: TRBD2; len: 18; abundance: NA; v_gene: TRBV30; j_gene: TRBJ2-1
CDR3nt: TGTGCCAGCAGCTTCGGCAGGGAAAAACTGTTTTTT; CDR3aa: CASSFGREKLFF; d_gene: NA; len: 12; abundance: once; v_gene: TRBV7-9; j_gene: TRBJ1-4
CDR3nt: TGTGCCAGCTCACCACCCGGGGTTGGGGCCAACGTCCTGACTTTC; CDR3aa: CASSPPGVGANVLTF; d_gene: NA; len: 15; abundance: NA; v_gene: TRBV18; j_gene: TRBJ2-6
CDR3nt: TGTGCCACCAGCAGAGATCCTACAGGGACAAACACCATATATTTT; CDR3aa: CATSRDPTGTNTIYF; d_gene: NA; len: 15; abundance: NA; v_gene: TRBV15; j_gene: TRBJ1-3
CDR3nt: TGTGCCAGCCCCCTCGGCGGTAGGACCGGGGAGCTGTTTTTT; CDR3aa: CASPLGGRTGELFF; d_gene: NA; len: 14; abundance: NA; v_gene: TRBV6-5; j_gene: TRBJ2-2
CDR3nt: TGTGCCAGCAGTGAAGTCGGGGGTGAAAAACTGTTTTTT; CDR3aa: CASSEVGGEKLFF; d_gene: NA; len: 13; abundance: once; v_gene: TRBV2; j_gene: TRBJ1-4
CDR3nt: TGCGCCAGCAGTCTCGACAGGGGAGGGGATCAGCCCCAGCATTTT; CDR3aa: CASSLDRGGDQPQHF; d_gene: TRBD1; len: 15; abundance: NA; v_gene: TRBV5-1; j_gene: TRBJ1-5
CDR3nt: TGTGCCAGCAGCCCCCGACAGTCTGCGAACACCGGGGAGCTGTTTTTT; CDR3aa: CASSPRQSANTGELFF; d_gene: NA; len: 16; abundance: once; v_gene: TRBV9; j_gene: TRBJ2-2
CDR3nt: TGTGCCACAAGACAGGGTCCTGAAGCTTTCTTT; CDR3aa: CATRQGPEAFF; d_gene: TRBD1; len: 11; abundance: few; v_gene: TRBV30; j_gene: TRBJ1-1
CDR3nt: TGTGCCAGCAGCGTTACAGGGGGCATAGGGAATGAGCAGTTCTTC; CDR3aa: CASSVTGGIGNEQFF; d_gene: TRBD1; len: 15; abundance: NA; v_gene: TRBV9; j_gene: TRBJ2-1
CDR3nt: TGTGCCAGCTCACCACGCCGACTAGCGGACTACAATGAGCAGTTCTTC; CDR3aa: CASSPRRLADYNEQFF; d_gene: TRBD2; len: 16; abundance: NA; v_gene: TRBV18; j_gene: TRBJ2-1
CDR3nt: TGTGCCAGCAGCGGTGGGCTAATAGGGGCCAACGTCCTGACTTTC; CDR3aa: CASSGGLIGANVLTF; d_gene: NA; len: 15; abundance: NA; v_gene: TRBV9; j_gene: TRBJ2-6
CDR3nt: TGTGCCAGCTCACCGTTGCCTTTGGACAGGAACACTGAAGCTTTCTTT; CDR3aa: CASSPLPLDRNTEAFF; d_gene: NA; len: 16; abundance: NA; v_gene: TRBV18; j_gene: TRBJ1-1
CDR3nt: TGTGCCAGCAGTTACCCCGGACTAGCGGGAGGAGATACGCAGTATTTT; CDR3aa: CASSYPGLAGGDTQYF; d_gene: TRBD2; len: 16; abundance: NA; v_gene: TRBV6-2/TRBV6-3; j_gene: TRBJ2-3
CDR3nt: TGTGCCATCAGTGAGTCGAGGGACAGGGGAGGAACCGGGGAGCTGTTTTTT; CDR3aa: CAISESRDRGGTGELFF; d_gene: TRBD1; len: 17; abundance: NA; v_gene: TRBV10-3; j_gene: TRBJ2-2
CDR3nt: TGTGCCAGCGCCACTCCGGGACAGGCGTTCTCCTTTTACTTT; CDR3aa: CASATPGQAFSFYF; d_gene: TRBD1; len: 14; abundance: NA; v_gene: TRBV18; j_gene: TRBJ1-3
CDR3nt: TGTGCCAGCAGCACGTTCGGGGACGAGCAGTACTTC; CDR3aa: CASSTFGDEQYF; d_gene: NA; len: 12; abundance: NA; v_gene: TRBV7-2; j_gene: TRBJ2-7
CDR3nt: TGTGCCAGCATCCTCCTAGTACGGGGGAAGCAGGACACTGAAGCTTTCTTT; CDR3aa: CASILLVRGKQDTEAFF; d_gene: NA; len: 17; abundance: NA; v_gene: TRBV5-6; j_gene: TRBJ1-1
CDR3nt: TGTGCCAGCAGGCTACAGGGGTTTCGCACAGATACGCAGTATTTT; CDR3aa: CASRLQGFRTDTQYF; d_gene: TRBD1; len: 15; abundance: NA; v_gene: TRBV6-5; j_gene: TRBJ2-3
CDR3nt: TGTGCCAGCAGCTTAGGCAACGGTCCAAATGAAAAACTGTTTTTT; CDR3aa: CASSLGNGPNEKLFF; d_gene: NA; len: 15; abundance: NA; v_gene: TRBV7-9; j_gene: TRBJ1-4
CDR3nt: TGTGCCAGCAGTCCGAGGACTAGCTTGGGAGAGCAGTACTTC; CDR3aa: CASSPRTSLGEQYF; d_gene: TRBD2; len: 14; abundance: NA; v_gene: TRBV28; j_gene: TRBJ2-7
CDR3nt: TGTGCCAGCAGCTTAGCCGGGACAGGAGAAACATACGAGCAGTACTTC; CDR3aa: CASSLAGTGETYEQYF; d_gene: TRBD1; len: 16; abundance: NA; v_gene: TRBV7-9; j_gene: TRBJ2-7
CDR3nt: TGTGCCAGCAGTTTACAGGGGAATGGCTACACCTTC; CDR3aa: CASSLQGNGYTF; d_gene: NA; len: 12; abundance: NA; v_gene: TRBV12-3/TRBV12-4; j_gene: TRBJ1-2
CDR3nt: TGTGCCAGTAATCGGGACAGACTACTGTTCTCCTACAATGAGCAGTTCTTC; CDR3aa: CASNRDRLLFSYNEQFF; d_gene: TRBD1; len: 17; abundance: NA; v_gene: TRBV7-9; j_gene: TRBJ2-1
CDR3nt: TGTGCCAGCAGCTTACTAATCAGGGGGACTCAGCCCCAGCATTTT; CDR3aa: CASSLLIRGTQPQHF; d_gene: TRBD1; len: 15; abundance: NA; v_gene: TRBV7-9; j_gene: TRBJ1-5
CDR3nt: TGTGCCACCAGTGGCCAGTCCGGGACAGGGAACAATCAGCCCCAGCATTTT; CDR3aa: CATSGQSGTGNNQPQHF; d_gene: TRBD1; len: 17; abundance: few; v_gene: TRBV24-1; j_gene: TRBJ1-5
CDR3nt: TGCAGCGTTGATGGGACACGGGTGCGGGAGACCCAGTACTTC; CDR3aa: CSVDGTRVRETQYF; d_gene: NA; len: 14; abundance: once; v_gene: TRBV29-1; j_gene: TRBJ2-5
CDR3nt: TGTGCCAGCAGCCAAGAAGGGCTAGCGGAGGGGCCATTCTACAATGAGCAGTTCTTC; CDR3aa: CASSQEGLAEGPFYNEQFF; d_gene: TRBD2; len: 19; abundance: NA; v_gene: TRBV4-2; j_gene: TRBJ2-1
CDR3nt: TGCGCCAGCAGCTTGGTGCAGGGGGGCGGAGAGACCCAGTACTTC; CDR3aa: CASSLVQGGGETQYF; d_gene: NA; len: 15; abundance: once; v_gene: TRBV5-1; j_gene: TRBJ2-5
CDR3nt: TGTGCCAGCAGTTTAAACCAACAGGGGCGCGGAAAGACCCAGTACTTC; CDR3aa: CASSLNQQGRGKTQYF; d_gene: TRBD1; len: 16; abundance: once; v_gene: TRBV27; j_gene: TRBJ2-5
CDR3nt: TGTGCCAGCAGTTACCTTCCAGGGGGTGAAGCTTTCTTT; CDR3aa: CASSYLPGGEAFF; d_gene: TRBD1; len: 13; abundance: NA; v_gene: TRBV6-5; j_gene: TRBJ1-1
CDR3nt: TGTGCCAGCAGCGTATCAGGGGGCGCACAGGGCTACACCTTC; CDR3aa: CASSVSGGAQGYTF; d_gene: TRBD1; len: 14; abundance: NA; v_gene: TRBV6-5; j_gene: TRBJ1-2
CDR3nt: TGTGCCAGTAGTATCGGGACTAGCGGGAGCCCTTTCTACAATGAGCAGTTCTTC; CDR3aa: CASSIGTSGSPFYNEQFF; d_gene: TRBD2; len: 18; abundance: NA; v_gene: TRBV19; j_gene: TRBJ2-1
CDR3nt: TGTGCCAGCAGCCCAAGACAGAACATGAACACTGAAGCTTTCTTT; CDR3aa: CASSPRQNMNTEAFF; d_gene: NA; len: 15; abundance: NA; v_gene: TRBV7-9; j_gene: TRBJ1-1
CDR3nt: TGTGCTAGCAGCCCCCAAACGGGACAACTAGGCTACAATGAGCAGTTCTTC; CDR3aa: CASSPQTGQLGYNEQFF; d_gene: NA; len: 17; abundance: NA; v_gene: TRBV7-7; j_gene: TRBJ2-1
CDR3nt: TGTGCCAGCAGTTCACAGATGGGCGCAGATACGCAGTATTTT; CDR3aa: CASSSQMGADTQYF; d_gene: NA; len: 14; abundance: once; v_gene: TRBV3-1/TRBV3-2; j_gene: TRBJ2-3
CDR3nt: TGTGCCAGCAGCTTCGGTCTTGGTCCGGGCACTGAAGCTTTCTTT; CDR3aa: CASSFGLGPGTEAFF; d_gene: NA; len: 15; abundance: NA; v_gene: TRBV5-6; j_gene: TRBJ1-1
CDR3nt: TGTGCCAGCAGCTCCACCTACGAGCAGTACTTC; CDR3aa: CASSSTYEQYF; d_gene: NA; len: 11; abundance: once; v_gene: TRBV11-1; j_gene: TRBJ2-7
CDR3nt: TGTGCCAGCAGCCTGTCCCTAGCGGAAGTCGGCTCCTACAATGAGCAGTTCTTC; CDR3aa: CASSLSLAEVGSYNEQFF; d_gene: TRBD2; len: 18; abundance: NA; v_gene: TRBV13; j_gene: TRBJ2-1
CDR3nt: TGTGCCAGCAGCCACTCCAGGGGATCGAACACTGAAGCTTTCTTT; CDR3aa: CASSHSRGSNTEAFF; d_gene: NA; len: 15; abundance: NA; v_gene: TRBV6-5; j_gene: TRBJ1-1
CDR3nt: TGCTCAGGCGTCTCCTACAATGAGCAGTTCTTC; CDR3aa: CSGVSYNEQFF; d_gene: NA; len: 11; abundance: NA; v_gene: TRBV20-1; j_gene: TRBJ2-1